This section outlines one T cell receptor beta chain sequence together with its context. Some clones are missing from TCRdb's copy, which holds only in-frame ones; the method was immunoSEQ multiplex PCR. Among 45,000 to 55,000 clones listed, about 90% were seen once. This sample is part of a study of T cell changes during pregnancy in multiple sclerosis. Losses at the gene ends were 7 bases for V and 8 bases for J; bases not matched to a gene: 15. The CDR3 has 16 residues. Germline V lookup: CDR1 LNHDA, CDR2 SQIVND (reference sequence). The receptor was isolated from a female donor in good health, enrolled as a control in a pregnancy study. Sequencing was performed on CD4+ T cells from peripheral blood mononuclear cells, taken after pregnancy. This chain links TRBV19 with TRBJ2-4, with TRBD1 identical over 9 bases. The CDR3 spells CASMSSRTGASYIQYF. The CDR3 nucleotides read TGTGCCAGTATGTCGTCTAGGACAGGGGCCTCCTACATTCAGTACTTC.